This entry features one T cell receptor beta chain sequence. The sample is drawn from a study of cytomegalovirus exposure and HLA in healthy donors. Germline values: CDR1 SGHTA, CDR2 FQGNSA. The length of the CDR3 is 13 residues. V lost 8 bases and J 2 bases, leaving 12 bases between the germline ends. PCR was performed using 60 Vbeta and 13 Jbeta primers. The table came from immunoSEQ multiplex PCR; TCRdb's copy has only in-frame clones and leaves some out. The profile shows about 240,000 clones, over 70% of them singletons. The source of this sequence is a woman aged 55-70 years in good health and CMV-seropositive. V is TRBV7-2 and J is TRBJ1-1, with D tentatively TRBD1 (6 bases). The sample comprised PBMCs. In DNA, the CDR3 is TGTGCCAGCGGGATACAGGGAAACACTGAAGCTTTCTTT. This gives the protein CASGIQGNTEAFF.